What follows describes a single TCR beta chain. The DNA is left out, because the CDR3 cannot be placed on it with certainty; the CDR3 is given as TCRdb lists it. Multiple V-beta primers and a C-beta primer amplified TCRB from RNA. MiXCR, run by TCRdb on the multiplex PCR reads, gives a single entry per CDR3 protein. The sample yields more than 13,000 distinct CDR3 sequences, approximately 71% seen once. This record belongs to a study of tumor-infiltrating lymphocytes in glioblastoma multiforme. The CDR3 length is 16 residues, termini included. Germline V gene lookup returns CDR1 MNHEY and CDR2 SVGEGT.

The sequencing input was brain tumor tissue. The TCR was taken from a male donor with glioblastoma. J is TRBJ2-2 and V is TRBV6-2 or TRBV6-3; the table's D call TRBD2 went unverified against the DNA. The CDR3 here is CASRDGRDLTPGSCFF.